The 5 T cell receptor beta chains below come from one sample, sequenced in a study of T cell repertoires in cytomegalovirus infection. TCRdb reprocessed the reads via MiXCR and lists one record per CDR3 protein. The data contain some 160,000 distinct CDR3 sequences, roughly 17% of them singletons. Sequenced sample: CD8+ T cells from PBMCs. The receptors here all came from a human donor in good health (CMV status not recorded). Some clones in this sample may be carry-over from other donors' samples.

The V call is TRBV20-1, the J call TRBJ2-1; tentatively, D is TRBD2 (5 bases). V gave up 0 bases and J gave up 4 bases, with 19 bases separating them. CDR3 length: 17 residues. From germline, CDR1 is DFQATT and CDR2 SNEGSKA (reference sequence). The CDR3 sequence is CSARDPDLRDVYNEQFF. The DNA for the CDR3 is TGCAGTGCTAGAGATCCGGACTTGCGAGACGTATACAATGAGCAGTTCTTC.

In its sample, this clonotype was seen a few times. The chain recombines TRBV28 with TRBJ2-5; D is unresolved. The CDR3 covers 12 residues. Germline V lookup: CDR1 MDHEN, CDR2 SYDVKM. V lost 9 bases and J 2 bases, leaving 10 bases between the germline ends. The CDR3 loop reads CASDTAQETQYF. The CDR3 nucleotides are TGTGCCAGTGACACCGCTCAAGAGACCCAGTACTTC.

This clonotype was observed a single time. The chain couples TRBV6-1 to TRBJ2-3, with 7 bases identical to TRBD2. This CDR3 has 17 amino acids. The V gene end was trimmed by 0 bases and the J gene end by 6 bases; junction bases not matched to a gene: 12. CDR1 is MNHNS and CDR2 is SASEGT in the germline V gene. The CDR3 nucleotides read TGTGCCAGCAGTGAAGCGCAGCGGGACCACGTTAGGGATACGCAGTATTTT. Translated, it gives CASSEAQRDHVRDTQYF.

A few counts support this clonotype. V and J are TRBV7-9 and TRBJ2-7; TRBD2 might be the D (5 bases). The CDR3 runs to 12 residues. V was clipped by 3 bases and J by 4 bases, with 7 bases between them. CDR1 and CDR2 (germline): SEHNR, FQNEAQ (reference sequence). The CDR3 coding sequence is TGTGCCAGCAGCTTCGGGGATTACGAGCAGTACTTC. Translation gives CASSFGDYEQYF.

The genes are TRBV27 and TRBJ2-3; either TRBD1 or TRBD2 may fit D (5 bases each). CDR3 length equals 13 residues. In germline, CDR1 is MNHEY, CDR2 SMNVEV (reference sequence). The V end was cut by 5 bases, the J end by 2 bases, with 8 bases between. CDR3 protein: CASSLGTTDTQYF. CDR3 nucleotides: TGTGCCAGCAGTCTGGGGACCACAGATACGCAGTATTTT.